The 21 T cell receptor beta chains given below trace back to one sample, sequenced in a study of blood T cell repertoires in COVID-19. Assay used: immunoSEQ multiplex PCR; TCRdb lists only in-frame clones, some missing. The table records roughly 220,000 clones, 75% to 85% of them present only once. Sequencing was performed on peripheral blood. The receptors stem from a woman of 80 years or more with COVID-19, enrolled during active disease.

This clone was picked up a small number of times. V usage is TRBV5-1 and J usage is TRBJ1-4; 8 bases align to TRBD1. CDR1 SGHRS and CDR2 YFSETQ come from the germline V gene. V lost 4 bases and J lost 6; bases outside the gene matches: 8. The length of the CDR3 is 15 residues. The CDR3 protein is CASSPQPGQDEKLFF. The CDR3 nucleotides read TGCGCCAGCAGCCCACAACCGGGACAGGATGAAAAACTGTTTTTT.

CDR3 sequence: CASSQESGAERRGYTF. The CDR3 coding sequence is TGTGCCAGCAGCCAAGAAAGTGGGGCAGAACGGCGGGGCTACACCTTC. The V gene is TRBV4-2, the J gene TRBJ1-2; D might be TRBD1 (5 bases). Looked up from germline, CDR1 is LGHNA and CDR2 is YNFKEQ. The CDR3 is made up of 16 amino acids. With 0 bases removed from V and 8 bases from J, the gap between germline ends came to 19 bases.

This clone was seen a few times. V gene TRBV5-1 combines with J gene TRBJ1-6; the D gene is possibly TRBD1 (6 bases). Trimming took 1 base from V and 7 from J, leaving 9 bases between them. The CDR3 length is 14 residues. CDR1 is SGHRS and CDR2 is YFSETQ in the germline V gene. The chain's CDR3 is CASSLRTENSPLHF. CDR3 coding DNA: TGCGCCAGCAGCTTGAGGACAGAGAATTCACCCCTCCACTTT.

This clone was seen once. This rearrangement joins TRBV30 to TRBJ2-1, with 8 bases lining up with TRBD1. With 3 bases clipped from V and 8 bases from J, the junction kept 12 bases outside the gene matches. The germline V gene encodes CDR1 GTSNPN and CDR2 SVGIG (reference sequence). The CDR3 runs to 15 residues. CDR3 DNA: TGTGCCTGGAGGCGCCCGGACAGGGTAAGGGATGAGCAGTTCTTC. It translates to CAWRRPDRVRDEQFF.

This chain connects TRBV30 to TRBJ1-1; 7 bases align to TRBD1. The CDR3 contains 16 residues. Germline V lookup: CDR1 GTSNPN, CDR2 SVGIG (reference sequence). The V gene end was trimmed by 2 bases and the J gene end by 6 bases; junction bases not matched to a gene: 15. DNA for the CDR3: TGTGCCTGGAGTCGTGACAGGGTCGTGCCCTACGCTGAAGCTTTCTTT. The encoded protein is CAWSRDRVVPYAEAFF. The variable domain in full, completed from reference TRBV30 and TRBJ1-1, reads SQTIHQWPATLVQPVGSPLSLECTVEGTSNPNLYWYRQAAGRGLQLLFYSVGIGQISSEVPQNLSASRPQDRQFILSSKKLLLSDSGFYLCAWSRDRVVPYAEAFFGQGTRLTVV.

The genes are TRBV2 and TRBJ1-5; perhaps TRBD1 as D (5 bases). Deletions cut 5 bases from V and 5 bases from J, with 16 bases between. This CDR3 region has 15 residues. The germline V gene encodes CDR1 SNHLY and CDR2 FYNNEI. The CDR3, as DNA: TGTGCCAGCAGTCCTCCAGGCCAGGGCTATCAGCCCCAGCATTTT. It translates to CASSPPGQGYQPQHF.

The chain couples TRBV5-5 to TRBJ2-4, with D maybe TRBD1 (5 bases). Trimming removed 4 bases at V and 6 bases at J, with 14 bases between. Germline CDR1 SGHKS, CDR2 YYEKEE (reference sequence). The CDR3 has 14 amino acids. The CDR3 reads CASSPFGQGNIQYF. The CDR3 coding sequence is TGTGCCAGCAGCCCTTTTGGGCAGGGAAACATTCAGTACTTC.

V is TRBV5-4 and J is TRBJ2-7; tentatively, D is TRBD2 (6 bases). Trimming removed 6 bases from V and 5 bases from J, with 18 bases in between. The germline V gene encodes CDR1 SGHNT and CDR2 YYREEE (reference sequence). The CDR3 contains 14 residues. The CDR3 DNA is TGTGCCAGCACCTCGGGAGCGGAAACCCACGAGCAGTACTTC. This sequence encodes CASTSGAETHEQYF.

The J gene is TRBJ2-2, the V gene TRBV2, with D maybe TRBD1 (6 bases). The germline CDR1 and CDR2 sequences are SNHLY and FYNNEI. V lost 6 bases, J lost 5 bases, and 10 bases lay in between. The CDR3 has 13 amino acids. The CDR3 reads CASSQQGTGELFF. The CDR3 DNA sequence: TGTGCCAGCAGCCAACAGGGTACCGGGGAGCTGTTTTTT.

The chain is built from TRBV30 and TRBJ2-7; 15 nucleotides line up with TRBD2. J lost 6 bases, V lost 3 bases, and 3 bases had no gene match. Germline V CDR1 and CDR2: GTSNPN, SVGIG (reference sequence). CDR3 length: 14 amino acids. The CDR3 loop is CAWRGLAGGLEQYF. CDR3 in DNA: TGTGCCTGGAGGGGACTAGCGGGAGGCCTCGAGCAGTACTTC.

This clone has a count of ten or more. The chain carries TRBV6-5 and TRBJ2-2, with 10 bases lining up with TRBD1. The junction had 6 bases not matched to a gene; V was cut back by 2 bases and J by 6 bases. The CDR3 is 16 residues long. Germline values: CDR1 MNHEY, CDR2 SVGAGI. This CDR3 is CASSYRGGQGSGELFF. The CDR3 DNA is TGTGCCAGCAGTTACAGGGGGGGACAGGGGTCCGGGGAGCTGTTTTTT.

This clone came up once. CDR3 nucleotide sequence: TGTGCCAGCAGTCGGGCTCCGAGGAGGAAGACTGAAGCTTTCTTT. It encodes CASSRAPRRKTEAFF. This rearrangement joins TRBV6-8 to TRBJ1-1; D gene unclear. V was clipped by 5 bases and J by 5 bases, with 18 bases between them. The CDR3 sequence is 15 residues long. Germline V gives CDR1 MNHGY, CDR2 SAAAGT.

The chain carries TRBV19 and TRBJ2-3; D is perhaps TRBD2 (6 bases). This CDR3 is built from 14 residues. CDR1 is LNHDA, CDR2 SQIVND, per germline (reference sequence). The V and J ends lost 2 bases and 3 bases respectively, with 9 bases between them. The DNA of the CDR3 is TGTGCCAGTAGTATACTAGCGAAGACAGATACGCAGTATTTT. Translating gives CASSILAKTDTQYF.

This rearrangement joins TRBV10-3 to TRBJ1-1; tentative D call: TRBD1 (5 bases). The V gene lost 0 bases and the J gene lost 10 bases, with 15 bases spanning the gap. CDR1 is ENHRY, CDR2 SYGVKD, per germline. CDR3 length equals 14 residues. The CDR3 here is CAISESTDPGGAFF. The CDR3 DNA sequence: TGTGCCATCAGTGAGTCGACAGACCCCGGCGGAGCTTTCTTT.

The V and J genes are TRBV5-1 and TRBJ1-5; 7 positions agree with TRBD1. Trimming at V came to 2 bases and at J to 8 bases, leaving 4 bases not matched to a gene. Germline lookup yields CDR1 SGHRS and CDR2 YFSETQ. The CDR3 runs 13 residues. The CDR3 here is CASSLTGEEPQHF. The CDR3 DNA follows: TGCGCCAGCAGCTTAACAGGGGAGGAGCCCCAGCATTTT.

J is TRBJ1-1 and V is TRBV20-1, with D unclear. The CDR3 is 11 amino acids. Germline V gene data show CDR1 as DFQATT and CDR2 as SNEGSKA (reference sequence). V was clipped by 1 base and J by 5 bases, with 5 bases between them. CDR3 residues: CSARGGTEAFF. In DNA, the CDR3 is TGCAGTGCTAGAGGAGGGACTGAAGCTTTCTTT.

This clone was counted only a few times. The chain employs TRBV6-5 and TRBJ2-5; tentatively, D is TRBD1 (5 bases). The ends were cut back, 2 bases at V and 2 bases at J, with 9 bases in the middle. Per the germline V gene, CDR1 is MNHEY and CDR2 is SVGAGI. This CDR3 contains 14 residues. The CDR3 DNA reads as TGTGCCAGCAGTTACGGGGCAGCACAAGAGACCCAGTACTTC. Translated, it gives CASSYGAAQETQYF.

This clone was observed once. The rearrangement links TRBV7-8 to TRBJ2-5; tentative D call: TRBD2 (5 bases). CDR3 length: 14 residues. The germline V and J ends were trimmed by 3 bases and 2 bases, with 10 bases remaining between them. Per the germline V gene, CDR1 is SGHVS and CDR2 is FQNEAQ. The DNA for the CDR3 is TGTGCCAGCAGCTTTACGGGATATCAAGAGACCCAGTACTTC. It yields the protein CASSFTGYQETQYF. Variable domain in full (rest from reference TRBV7-8 and TRBJ2-5): GAGVSQSPRYKVAKRGQDVALRCDPISGHVSLFWYQQALGQGPEFLTYFQNEAQLDKSGLPSDRFFAERPEGSVSTLKIQRTQQEDSAVYLCASSFTGYQETQYFGPGTRLLVL.

The rearrangement uses TRBV7-2 and TRBJ2-3, with D possibly being TRBD2 (5 bases). Germline-derived CDR1 and CDR2 are SGHTA and FQGNSA. This CDR3 has 14 amino acids. Trimming pared 0 bases from V and 6 bases from J, leaving 10 bases between. The CDR3 DNA follows: TGTGCCAGCAGCTTAGCCTCTAGGACTGATACGCAGTATTTT. It translates to CASSLASRTDTQYF.

The count of this clone is one. The J gene is TRBJ1-2, the V gene TRBV19, with 7 bases lining up with TRBD1. The CDR3 sequence is 15 residues long. The junction had 10 bases not matched to a gene; V was cut back by 9 bases and J by 0 bases. Germline CDR1 and CDR2: LNHDA and SQIVND (reference sequence). In nucleotides, the CDR3 is TGTGCCAGCTTCTTAACCGGGACAGCTAACTATGGCTACACCTTC. The encoded protein is CASFLTGTANYGYTF.

This clone was observed once. The J gene is TRBJ1-1, the V gene TRBV5-1, with D possibly TRBD1 on 6 matching bases. This CDR3 spans 15 amino acids. CDR1 and CDR2 (germline): SGHRS, YFSETQ. With 4 bases removed from V and 4 bases from J, the gap between germline ends came to 17 bases. The CDR3: CASSSGVRGITEAFF. The CDR3 nucleotides are TGCGCCAGCAGCAGTGGAGTTAGGGGGATCACTGAAGCTTTCTTT.